This T cell receptor beta chain was sequenced for a study of regulatory T cells in long-lasting Graves disease. Study-wide context: With positive TSH receptor antibodies and over 5 years of antithyroid drugs, Graves' disease was considered persistent.

The germline V and J ends were trimmed by 2 bases and 4 bases, with 15 bases remaining between them. The CDR3 contains 17 residues. Per germline, CDR1 SGHTA and CDR2 FQGNSA. This clonotype has a count of ten or more. Time point here: persistent/refractory GD, antithyroid drugs over 5 years with positive TRAb. RNA extracted from PBMCs served as the sequencing template. TCR beta libraries were built with iRepertoire HTBI primers and Arm-PCR of CDR3 regions. TCRdb processed the multiplex PCR reads anew with MiXCR; each CDR3 protein has one entry. The sample consists of about 460,000 distinct CDR3 sequences, 22% of them appearing once.

The source was peripheral blood mononuclear cells (PBMCs), collected when the disease was refractory, from a patient treated with antithyroid drugs. This rearrangement joins TRBV7-2 to TRBJ2-6, with D possibly being TRBD2 (5 bases). The clonotype comes from a female donor with Graves disease. This chain's CDR3 is CASSLREAGSGANVLTF. The CDR3 coding sequence is TGTGCCAGCAGCTTACGGGAAGCCGGATCAGGGGCCAACGTCCTGACTTTC.